The clone carrying this TCR beta chain was seen a single time. Its antigen is still unknown. A split of CD4+ cells into CD45RA+ naive and CD45RA-negative memory subsets was performed. These data belong to a study of shared clonotypes between healthy human individuals. Study context: Each donor's CD8 memory used one plate, CD8 naive two, each CD4 subset three.

Study processing details: As immunoSEQ supplied junction-only sequences (without quality scores), filtering differed. Profiled with immunoSEQ multiplex PCR; TCRdb holds only in-frame clones, not every one. The V and J calls and clone size come from that table; D and trimming were worked out from the DNA. Here the sample spans millions of clones, approximately 94% being singletons. Deletions cut 1 base from V and 0 bases from J, with 14 bases between. This CDR3 contains 17 residues. Germline CDR1 SGHDN, CDR2 FVKESK. Study-wide results and caveats: Lower generation probabilities were found for non-shared clonotypes than for those shared by all four donors.

The V gene is TRBV14, the J gene TRBJ2-3, with D unresolved. The TCR sequence derives from a man aged 18 to 29 in good health. The sequencing sample was made of naive CD4+ T cells sorted from blood. Subset: CD45RA+ positively selected. The CDR3: CASSQAGRPFSTDTQYF. CDR3 DNA: TGTGCCAGCAGCCAAGCTGGCAGACCGTTTAGCACAGATACGCAGTATTTT. The variable domain in full, completed from reference TRBV14 and TRBJ2-3, reads EAGVTQFPSHSVIEKGQTVTLRCDPISGHDNLYWYRRVMGKEIKFLLHFVKESKQDESGMPNNRFLAERTGGTYSTLKVQPAELEDSGVYFCASSQAGRPFSTDTQYFGPGTRLTVL.